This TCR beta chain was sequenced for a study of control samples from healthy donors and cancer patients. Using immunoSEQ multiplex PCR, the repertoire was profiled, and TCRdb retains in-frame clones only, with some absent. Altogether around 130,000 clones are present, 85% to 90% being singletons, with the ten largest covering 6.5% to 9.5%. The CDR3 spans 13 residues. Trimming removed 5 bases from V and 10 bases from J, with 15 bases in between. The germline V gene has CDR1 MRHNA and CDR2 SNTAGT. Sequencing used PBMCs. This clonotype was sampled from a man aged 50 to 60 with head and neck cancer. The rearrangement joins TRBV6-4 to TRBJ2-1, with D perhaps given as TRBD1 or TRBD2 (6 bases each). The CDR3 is CASSPSGAGEQFF. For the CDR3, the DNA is TGTGCCAGCAGTCCCTCGGGGGCGGGGGAGCAGTTCTTC.